This T cell receptor (beta chain) was retrieved from a study of memory B cells and T cells in multiple sclerosis. Study outcomes and limitations: Clone-set sizes differed between compartments, so shared clonotype counts needed normalization.

The CDR3 extends over 13 amino acids. Trimming left V 6 bases short and J 6 bases short, with 15 bases between. Germline-derived CDR1 and CDR2 are LGHNA and YSLEER. After stimulus-free culture, autoproliferating CFSE-dim and non-proliferating CFSE-high T cells were sequenced separately. Roughly 5.2x10^7 CFSE-labeled PBMCs were cultured 6 to 7 days unstimulated, then replicate wells were pooled. Method: immunoSEQ multiplex PCR; TCRdb's copy keeps in-frame clones and lacks some. The table has over 35,000 clones, roughly 82% seen once. This clone was detected only a few times. As yet, its antigen is unknown.

Sequencing was done on a sample of PBMCs from blood kept in culture. The TCR was taken from a human donor with multiple sclerosis. This chain joins TRBV4-3 and TRBJ2-7, with D perhaps assigned TRBD1 or TRBD2 (5 bases each). As DNA, the CDR3 is TGCGCCAGCAGTATCGCCAGGGCGGGCGAGCAGTACTTC. As protein: CASSIARAGEQYF.